The 32 T cell receptor beta chains reported below all come from one sample, sequenced in a study of radiation and T cells in renal cell carcinoma. This sample's time point: blood 2 weeks post-SBRT. Treatment defined: 15 Gy SBRT to primary tumor, nephrectomy 4 weeks later. Assay used: immunoSEQ multiplex PCR; TCRdb lists only in-frame clones, some missing. The repertoire holds some 150,000 clones, approximately 90% seen once, with about an eighth in the top ten. Sequenced material: blood, taken from a patient whose treatment included radiotherapy and nephrectomy. The receptors shown here come from a woman in her 50s with renal cell carcinoma.

The chain couples TRBV5-4 to TRBJ2-5, with a weak D call TRBD2 (6 bases). The CDR3 runs to 15 residues. The V end was cut by 2 bases, the J end by 5 bases, with 16 bases between. Germline CDR1 is SGHNT and CDR2 is YYREEE (reference sequence). CDR3 sequence: CASSLSLGGVETQYF. As DNA, the CDR3 is TGTGCCAGCAGCTTAAGTCTCGGAGGGGTTGAGACCCAGTACTTC.

The chain recombines TRBV11-2 with TRBJ1-5; D is unresolved. CDR1 SGHAT and CDR2 FQNNGV come from the germline V gene. V lost 0 bases and J lost 4, with 10 bases in between. There are 15 residues in the CDR3. DNA of the CDR3: TGTGCCAGCAGCTTAGATCTTTCGGGGAATCAGCCCCAGCATTTT. Its protein is CASSLDLSGNQPQHF.

This chain links TRBV7-9 with TRBJ1-4; D unresolved. Trimming cost V 1 base and J 7 bases, with 7 bases left between them. The germline V gene encodes CDR1 SEHNR and CDR2 FQNEAQ (reference sequence). CDR3 length: 13 amino acids. In DNA form, the CDR3 reads TGTGCCAGCAGCTTAGTCCTAAGTGAAAAACTGTTTTTT. It yields the protein CASSLVLSEKLFF.

This CDR3 is CASSFRDGSLVNTEAFF. CDR3 DNA: TGTGCCAGCAGCTTTAGGGACGGATCGCTAGTGAACACTGAAGCTTTCTTT. The V call is TRBV7-8, the J call TRBJ1-1, with D perhaps matching TRBD1 (5 bases). The germline V gene has CDR1 SGHVS and CDR2 FQNEAQ. This CDR3 is built from 17 residues. The germline V and J ends were trimmed by 3 bases and 0 bases, with 17 bases remaining between them.

J is TRBJ2-3 and V is TRBV5-1; TRBD2 aligns across 8 bases. With 6 bases clipped from V and 0 bases from J, the junction kept 9 bases outside the gene matches. This CDR3 is 16 amino acids long. CDR1 is SGHRS, CDR2 YFSETQ, per germline. The CDR3 spells CASMMDSGVSTDTQYF. CDR3 sequence (DNA): TGCGCCAGCATGATGGATAGCGGGGTGAGCACAGATACGCAGTATTTT.

The chain carries TRBV7-3 and TRBJ2-1, with D maybe TRBD2 (7 bases). Trimming stripped 5 bases from V and 6 bases from J, with 20 bases between. The CDR3 spans 16 residues. The V gene's germline CDR1 is SGHTA and CDR2 FQGTGA. The CDR3 bases are TGTGCCAGCAGCCCCCAGCCGGGGGGCGGGGGCAATGAGCAGTTCTTC. This sequence encodes CASSPQPGGGGNEQFF.

This clone showed up just a few times. This chain uses TRBV9 with TRBJ1-1; the D gene is possibly TRBD1 (5 bases). Germline V lookup: CDR1 SGDLS, CDR2 YYNGEE. Trimming removed 2 bases at V and 4 bases at J, with 12 bases between. This CDR3 has 14 amino acids. CDR3 protein: CASSVDSVFTEAFF. CDR3 nucleotide sequence: TGTGCCAGCAGCGTCGACAGCGTATTCACTGAAGCTTTCTTT.

V and J are TRBV28 and TRBJ2-3; a weak D match, TRBD2 (6 bases). Germline V gene data show CDR1 as MDHEN and CDR2 as SYDVKM. V lost 5 bases and J 1 base, leaving 13 bases between the germline ends. This CDR3 is built from 15 residues. The CDR3 DNA reads as TGTGCCAGCAGTGTTAGCGGAAAGGGCACAGATACGCAGTATTTT. It codes for CASSVSGKGTDTQYF.

V is TRBV12-5 and J is TRBJ1-2; D gene ambiguous. This CDR3 has 14 residues. CDR1 is LGHNT and CDR2 is FRNRAP in the germline V gene. Trimming took off 0 bases at V and 7 bases at J, with 12 bases between the two ends. Here the CDR3 reads CASGLVPGMGGYTF. The CDR3 nucleotides are TGTGCTAGTGGTTTGGTTCCCGGGATGGGTGGCTACACCTTC.

CDR3 loop: CASKEQRGTNYGYTF. The CDR3 DNA reads TGTGCCAGTAAGGAGCAGAGGGGTACTAACTATGGCTACACCTTC. The chain carries TRBV19 and TRBJ1-2, with a weak D call TRBD1 (5 bases). In germline, CDR1 is LNHDA, CDR2 SQIVND (reference sequence). Trimming removed 7 bases at V and 0 bases at J, with 15 bases between. CDR3 length: 15 residues.

With respect to this clone: This sample also contains other DNA sequences that code for the same CDR3. The chain joins TRBV5-1 to TRBJ2-7; D call uncertain. Trimming removed 4 bases at V and 1 base at J, with 12 bases between. Germline CDR1 is SGHRS and CDR2 is YFSETQ. The CDR3 covers 14 residues. This CDR3 reads CASSLTGPSYEQYF. In nucleotides, the CDR3 is TGCGCCAGCAGCCTGACTGGGCCATCCTACGAGCAGTACTTC. The variable domain in full, with the rest retrieved from reference TRBV5-1 and TRBJ2-7, is KAGVTQTPRYLIKTRGQQVTLSCSPISGHRSVSWYQQTPGQGLQFLFEYFSETQRNKGNFPGRFSGRQFSNSRSEMNVSTLELGDSALYLCASSLTGPSYEQYFGPGTRLTVT.

J is TRBJ1-5 and V is TRBV6-5; TRBD1 matches 7 bases. V shed 5 bases, J shed 3 bases, and the junction held 7 bases outside the gene matches. This CDR3 has 15 residues. Germline values: CDR1 MNHEY, CDR2 SVGAGI. CDR3 residues: CASSQRTGFNQPQHF. The CDR3 DNA sequence: TGTGCCAGCAGTCAAAGGACAGGATTCAATCAGCCCCAGCATTTT.

Details on this clone: At one end the junction does not follow the germline gene, possibly because of a read error. The chain links TRBV11-2 to TRBJ2-1; 12 bases fit TRBD2. The CDR3 covers 17 residues. Germline values: CDR1 SGHAT, CDR2 FQNNGV. This CDR3 is CASSQELAGGPYNEQFF. CDR3 sequence (DNA): TGCGCCAGCAGCCAAGAGCTAGCGGGGGGGCCTTACAATGAGCAGTTCTTC.

This clone appeared a single time. This chain links TRBV29-1 with TRBJ2-7, with 9 bases fitting TRBD1. Germline CDR1 is SQVTM and CDR2 is ANQGSEA. V was clipped by 4 bases and J by 5 bases; unmatched bases: 9. The CDR3 sequence is 14 residues long. CDR3 DNA: TGCAGCGTTGGAGGTGGGACAGGGCCGGACGAGCAGTACTTC. It specifies CSVGGGTGPDEQYF.

J is TRBJ1-6 and V is TRBV7-8; TRBD1 might be the D (6 bases). Trimming took off 4 bases at V and 7 bases at J, with 14 bases between the two ends. The CDR3 runs to 15 residues. Germline CDR1 reads SGHVS; CDR2 reads FQNEAQ. The CDR3 DNA is TGTGCCAGCAGCTGGGGGGGCAGGCAAAATTCACCCCTCCACTTT. Its protein product is CASSWGGRQNSPLHF.

The genes are TRBV5-6 and TRBJ1-5; D is perhaps TRBD1 (5 bases). The ends were cut back, 0 bases at V and 0 bases at J, with 7 bases in the middle. Per germline, CDR1 SGHDT and CDR2 YYEEEE. CDR3 length equals 15 residues. In DNA, the CDR3 is TGTGCCAGCAGCTTGGGGGGGTCTAGCAATCAGCCCCAGCATTTT. Its protein product is CASSLGGSSNQPQHF.

V and J are TRBV27 and TRBJ2-5, with 8 bases fitting TRBD2. Germline V gives CDR1 MNHEY, CDR2 SMNVEV (reference sequence). This CDR3 is 15 amino acids long. After removal of 3 bases from V and 4 bases from J, the junction contained 7 bases not matched to a gene. The CDR3 nucleotides are TGTGCCAGCAGTTTCTTTGCGGGGGGTAGAGAGACCCAGTACTTC. It codes for CASSFFAGGRETQYF.

V usage is TRBV11-2 and J usage is TRBJ1-6; D ambiguous. V was pared by 0 bases and J by 5 bases, with 2 bases between. Germline V gene lookup returns CDR1 SGHAT and CDR2 FQNNGV. CDR3 length equals 13 residues. The CDR3 DNA follows: TGTGCCAGCAGCTTAGATAATAATTCACCCCTCCACTTT. It translates to CASSLDNNSPLHF.

This clone has a single count. The genes are TRBV5-1 and TRBJ2-5, with D tentatively TRBD1 or TRBD2 (5 bases each). Germline-derived CDR1 and CDR2 are SGHRS and YFSETQ. V lost 5 bases to trimming and J lost 3 bases, with 8 bases between them. The CDR3 extends over 12 amino acids. The CDR3 DNA reads TGCGCCAGCAGTATGGGGGAAGAGACCCAGTACTTC. Its translation is CASSMGEETQYF.

This sequence joins TRBV2 and TRBJ2-2; TRBD2 is a possible D gene (5 bases). V lost 5 bases, J lost 3 bases, and 13 bases lay in between. The CDR3 extends over 15 amino acids. Germline V gene sequence: CDR1 SNHLY, CDR2 FYNNEI. CDR3 residues: CASSQTRSDTGELFF. CDR3 bases: TGTGCCAGCAGTCAAACTAGAAGTGACACCGGGGAGCTGTTTTTT.

The chain links TRBV7-6 to TRBJ2-2, with D perhaps TRBD1 (5 bases). The CDR3 extends over 16 amino acids. Germline assignment: CDR1 SGHVS and CDR2 FNYEAQ. Trimming left V 3 bases short and J 1 base short, with 12 bases between. CDR3 amino acids: CASSFSSRVNTGELFF. CDR3 in DNA: TGTGCCAGCAGCTTCAGCTCCAGGGTGAACACCGGGGAGCTGTTTTTT.

The V and J genes are TRBV7-3 and TRBJ1-2; D not certain. Trimming shortened V by 5 bases and J by 8 bases, and 12 bases separated the two germline ends. The CDR3 has 12 amino acids. The germline gives CDR1 SGHTA, CDR2 FQGTGA. DNA of the CDR3: TGTGCCAGCAGCCCCCCGGGTAGGGGCTACACCTTC. Translation: CASSPPGRGYTF.

V and J are TRBV25-1 and TRBJ1-4; no reliable D call. The V and J ends lost 2 bases and 5 bases respectively, with 3 bases between them. The CDR3 totals 12 residues. Germline V gene sequence: CDR1 MGHDK, CDR2 SYGVNS. DNA for the CDR3: TGTGCCAGCAGTGAAGGGAATGAAAAACTGTTTTTT. Its protein product is CASSEGNEKLFF.

The rearrangement links TRBV4-2 to TRBJ1-1; 9 bases fit TRBD1. Germline loops: CDR1 LGHNA, CDR2 YNFKEQ. The CDR3 has 16 amino acids. J lost 1 base, V lost 2 bases, and 5 bases had no gene match. In DNA, the CDR3 is TGTGCCAGCAGCCAATCGGGACAGGGTTGGAACACTGAAGCTTTCTTT. Its translation is CASSQSGQGWNTEAFF.

This chain links TRBV19 with TRBJ2-1, with D perhaps matching TRBD2 (6 bases). The V end lost 8 bases, the J end lost 6 bases, and 14 bases lay between the germline ends. Germline V gene sequence: CDR1 LNHDA, CDR2 SQIVND (reference sequence). The CDR3 extends over 13 amino acids. CDR3 loop: CASSSGVGNEQFF. CDR3 DNA: TGTGCCAGTTCCTCGGGGGTAGGCAATGAGCAGTTCTTC.

This chain joins TRBV19 and TRBJ1-5; TRBD1 aligns across 7 bases. Trimming took 7 bases from V and 7 from J; bases not matched to a gene: 7. This CDR3 region has 13 residues. The V gene's germline CDR1 is LNHDA and CDR2 SQIVND (reference sequence). CDR3 bases: TGTGCCAGTAAGACAGGGAACCACCAGCCCCAGCATTTT. Translating it yields CASKTGNHQPQHF.

The V and J genes are TRBV6-5 and TRBJ1-2, with TRBD1 as a possible D gene (5 bases). The germline CDR1 and CDR2 sequences are MNHEY and SVGAGI. V was pared by 4 bases and J by 5 bases, with 17 bases between. The CDR3 consists of 15 residues. The CDR3 protein is CASSSRLDSGYGYTF. Written as DNA, the CDR3 is TGTGCCAGCAGTTCCCGCCTCGATTCAGGGTATGGCTACACCTTC.

This clone turned up a few times. The rearrangement joins TRBV18 to TRBJ1-1, with a weak D call TRBD1 (5 bases). Trimming left V 1 base short and J 0 bases short, with 6 bases between. There are 14 residues in the CDR3. The germline V gene encodes CDR1 KGHSH and CDR2 LQKENI. The CDR3 region is CASSPRGLNTEAFF. Here the CDR3 DNA reads TGTGCCAGCTCACCACGGGGCCTGAACACTGAAGCTTTCTTT.

The count of this clone is one. The chain joins TRBV6-1 to TRBJ1-1, with D perhaps matching TRBD1 (6 bases). This CDR3 has 16 residues. The germline V gene has CDR1 MNHNS and CDR2 SASEGT. Trimming took 3 bases from V and 2 from J, leaving 16 bases between them. CDR3 nucleotide sequence: TGTGCCAGCAGTGATAGAGAATTAGGGGGTAACACTGAAGCTTTCTTT. This translates into CASSDRELGGNTEAFF.

The genes are TRBV14 and TRBJ2-4; TRBD1 agrees at 10 bases. The CDR3 covers 15 residues. Trimming took 1 base from V and 6 from J; bases not matched to a gene: 3. In germline, CDR1 is SGHDN, CDR2 FVKESK. The DNA of the CDR3 is TGTGCCAGCAGCCAAGCGGACAGGGGGAGAAACATTCAGTACTTC. Translated, it gives CASSQADRGRNIQYF.

The chain is built from TRBV21-1 and TRBJ1-1; the D call TRBD1 from the table was never checked on the DNA. TRBV21-1 is listed as a pseudogene. The CDR3 loop spans 16 amino acids. The CDR3 coding sequence is TGTGCCAGCAGCTCTCCACCAGGGCAGGGGGTGCGAGAAGCTTTCTTT. Translating gives CASSSPPGQGVREAFF.

This clone was counted once. The chain uses TRBV29-1 and TRBJ2-7; maybe TRBD1 (6 bases). V was shortened by 1 base and J by 6 bases, with 13 bases between the two germline ends. Germline CDR1 and CDR2: SQVTM and ANQGSEA. The CDR3 length is 13 residues. The CDR3 bases are TGCAGCGTTGAAGTACAGGGCGGTGGCGAGCAGTACTTC. This translates into CSVEVQGGGEQYF.